This T cell receptor beta chain was recovered during a study of tumor and adjacent non-tumor tissue in lung cancer. RNA was extracted from bulk tissue without any cell sorting. This non-tumor lung sample came from over 3 cm beyond the tumor edge. The library came from three nested PCR rounds adapted from ARM-PCR protocols. TCRdb re-called the multiplex PCR reads through MiXCR, storing one row per CDR3 protein. The sample contains about 100,000 distinct CDR3 sequences, about 62% of which appear only once. Per germline, CDR1 MNHNS and CDR2 SASEGT. The V end was cut by 1 base, the J end by 0 bases, with 10 bases between. This CDR3 contains 15 residues.

What was sequenced was distant non-tumor lung tissue. The chain employs TRBV6-1 and TRBJ2-7, with D tentatively TRBD2 (5 bases). This TCR came from a man aged 30-40 years with non-small cell lung cancer. The CDR3 bases are TGTGCCAGCAGTGAAGAAGAGGGCCTCTCCTACGAGCAGTACTTC. Its translation is CASSEEEGLSYEQYF.